This is a list of T cell receptor beta chains from one sample in a study of blood T cell repertoires in COVID-19. Some clones are missing from TCRdb's copy, which holds only in-frame ones; the method was immunoSEQ multiplex PCR. The data show about 110,000 clones, with 86% seen just once and approximately 4.7% held by the top ten. The specimen sequenced was peripheral blood. The receptor source for this set is a man in his forties with acute or convalescent COVID-19. Both conserved end residues are part of each CDR3. The D gene is left open where the match is weak. Expanded clones are given a class, and other clones once, few, many or no size at all.

CASSYVRGQGGTEAFF	TGTGCCAGCTCCTACGTGAGAGGACAGGGAGGAACTGAAGCTTTCTTT	NA	TRBV18	TRBJ1-1	TRBD1
CASIPRQDVYNEQFF	TGTGCCAGCATCCCGCGACAGGACGTCTACAATGAGCAGTTCTTC	NA	TRBV11-3	TRBJ2-1	NA
CASSPDSFTYEQYF	TGTGCCAGCAGCCCTGACAGTTTCACCTACGAGCAGTACTTC	NA	TRBV7-2	TRBJ2-7	NA
CAFNRATGIQYF	TGTGCCTTCAACAGGGCCACGGGAATCCAGTACTTC	once	TRBV30	TRBJ2-5	NA
CASSLRGGVTEAFF	TGTGCCAGCAGTTTGCGAGGGGGGGTCACTGAAGCTTTCTTT	NA	TRBV27	TRBJ1-1	NA
CASSRDSNTYNEQFF	TGTGCCAGCAGTCGTGACAGTAATACCTACAATGAGCAGTTCTTC	NA	TRBV6-5	TRBJ2-1	NA
CASRSSRGGQGRAAFF	TGTGCCAGCAGATCATCGAGAGGGGGCCAAGGACGCGCGGCTTTCTTT	NA	TRBV5-6	TRBJ1-1	TRBD1
CASGLVQGTGGNQPQHF	TGTGCTAGTGGTTTGGTACAAGGGACAGGGGGCAATCAGCCCCAGCATTTT	few	TRBV12-5	TRBJ1-5	TRBD1
CASSVSNTGELFF	TGTGCCAGCAGCGTCTCGAACACCGGGGAGCTGTTTTTT	once	TRBV9	TRBJ2-2	NA
CAISPGLSRGANYGYTF	TGTGCCATCAGTCCTGGACTCTCCAGGGGGGCTAACTATGGCTACACCTTC	NA	TRBV10-3	TRBJ1-2	TRBD1
CASSERRVGNTEAFF	TGTGCCAGCAGCGAACGCAGGGTAGGGAACACTGAAGCTTTCTTT	few	TRBV7-2	TRBJ1-1	NA
CSASGSYEQYF	TGCAGTGCTAGCGGTTCCTACGAGCAGTACTTC	NA	TRBV20-1	TRBJ2-7	NA
CASSPARQNYGYTF	TGTGCCAGCAGCCCGGCGAGACAGAACTATGGCTACACCTTC	few	TRBV5-5	TRBJ1-2	NA
CAWSDPGTGVLSGANVLTF	TGTGCCTGGAGCGACCCCGGGACAGGGGTGCTCTCTGGGGCCAACGTCCTGACTTTC	NA	TRBV30	TRBJ2-6	TRBD1
CASSLVRGYGYTF	TGTGCCAGCAGCTTGGTACGAGGCTATGGCTACACCTTC	once	TRBV5-8	TRBJ1-2	NA
CATSDFAGVNEQFF	TGTGCCACCAGTGATTTCGCGGGAGTCAATGAGCAGTTCTTC	NA	TRBV24-1	TRBJ2-1	TRBD2
CASSQNRGPYEQYF	TGTGCCAGCAGCCAAAACAGGGGACCCTACGAGCAGTACTTC	once	TRBV3-1/TRBV3-2	TRBJ2-7	TRBD1
CASSLAVLSKETQYF	TGTGCCAGCAGCTTGGCCGTACTATCGAAGGAGACCCAGTACTTC	NA	TRBV5-4	TRBJ2-5	NA
CASSRRLAGEQFF	TGTGCCAGCAGCCGCCGACTAGCCGGTGAGCAGTTCTTC	NA	TRBV6-2/TRBV6-3	TRBJ2-1	TRBD2
CASSWGTGDTGELFF	TGTGCCAGCAGCTGGGGGACAGGCGACACCGGGGAGCTGTTTTTT	NA	TRBV5-6	TRBJ2-2	TRBD1
CATRGDTIYF	TGTGCCACCCGGGGTGACACCATATATTTT	NA	TRBV19	TRBJ1-3	NA
CASGLFIRGSSYEQYF	TGTGCTAGTGGTTTGTTTATTAGGGGGAGCTCCTACGAGCAGTACTTC	NA	TRBV12-5	TRBJ2-7	NA
CATSRDSQGEETQYF	TGTGCCACCAGCAGAGATTCACAGGGTGAAGAGACCCAGTACTTC	once	TRBV15	TRBJ2-5	NA
CASSPGPGGSYNEQFF	TGTGCCAGCAGCCCGGGACCAGGGGGCTCCTACAATGAGCAGTTCTTC	NA	TRBV7-9	TRBJ2-1	TRBD1
CAWSSGQGGGYTF	TGTGCCTGGAGTAGTGGACAGGGTGGTGGCTACACCTTC	NA	TRBV30	TRBJ1-2	TRBD1
CASRLRDSPLHF	TGTGCCAGCAGACTCAGGGATTCACCCCTCCACTTT	NA	TRBV12-3/TRBV12-4	TRBJ1-6	NA
CASRPSGGTYNEQFF	TGTGCCAGCAGGCCTAGCGGGGGGACTTACAATGAGCAGTTCTTC	NA	TRBV6-5	TRBJ2-1	TRBD2
CASSQDTRERFF	TGTGCCAGCAGCCAAGATACGCGGGAACGGTTCTTC	NA	TRBV3-1/TRBV3-2	TRBJ2-1	NA
CASSITSDEQFF	TGTGCCAGCAGCATTACTAGCGACGAGCAGTTCTTC	NA	TRBV7-6	TRBJ2-1	TRBD2
CASSLGQGYGYTF	TGTGCCAGCAGCTTGGGACAGGGATATGGCTACACCTTC	NA	TRBV7-2	TRBJ1-2	TRBD1
CASSQSRQRGTNEKLFF	TGCGCCAGCAGTCAATCTCGACAGAGGGGGACTAATGAAAAACTGTTTTTT	NA	TRBV23-1	TRBJ1-4	NA
CAWSGGTGANYGYTF	TGTGCCTGGAGTGGAGGGACAGGCGCTAACTATGGCTACACCTTC	NA	TRBV30	TRBJ1-2	TRBD1
CASREGNSPLHF	TGTGCCAGCCGGGAAGGGAATTCACCCCTCCACTTT	NA	TRBV12-3/TRBV12-4	TRBJ1-6	NA
CASSVDGGAEAFF	TGCGCCAGCAGCGTAGATGGGGGCGCTGAAGCTTTCTTT	NA	TRBV4-3	TRBJ1-1	NA
CASTLGPNTEAFF	TGTGCCAGCACCCTGGGGCCGAACACTGAAGCTTTCTTT	NA	TRBV2	TRBJ1-1	NA
CASSLPGLAGSDEQFF	TGCGCCAGCAGCTTGCCGGGACTAGCGGGTTCGGATGAGCAGTTCTTC	NA	TRBV5-1	TRBJ2-1	TRBD2
CASSPPGAGYTF	TGTGCCAGCAGCCCCCCAGGGGCTGGCTACACCTTC	NA	TRBV5-6	TRBJ1-2	NA